Presented here are 13 T cell receptor beta chains from one specimen sequenced in a study of tumor and adjacent non-tumor tissue in lung cancer. This sample's RNA came from whole unsorted tissue. A modified ARM-PCR protocol with three rounds of nested PCR amplified TCRbeta. TCRdb reanalysed the multiplex PCR reads using MiXCR and keeps one entry per CDR3 protein. The table shows about 140,000 distinct CDR3 sequences, with 66% occurring only once. The specimen sequenced was lung tumor tissue. These receptor sequences come from a man in his sixties with small cell lung cancer.

Points on this clonotype: Lacking the conserved final phenylalanine or tryptophan, this CDR3 likely reflects a read error. This chain joins TRBV6-1 and TRBJ2-3; D is perhaps TRBD2 (6 bases). In germline, CDR1 is MNHNS, CDR2 SASEGT. The CDR3 spans 15 residues. V dropped 6 bases and J dropped 2 bases, with 15 bases sitting between them. CDR3 nucleotide sequence: TGTGCCAGCAGCGAGGGGAGGTATAACACAGATACGCAGTATTTA. Translated, it gives CASSEGRYNTDTQYL.

As concerns this clonotype: Possible read error: a much larger clone is one base away. Written as DNA, the CDR3 is TGCAGTTCTAGAGTCCGACCTTGGGGGATCCAAGAGACCCAGTACTTC. Translated, it gives CSSRVRPWGIQETQYF. J is TRBJ2-5 and V is TRBV20-1; possibly TRBD1 or TRBD2 for D (5 bases each). This CDR3 spans 16 amino acids. CDR1 is DFQATT, CDR2 SNEGSKA, per germline (reference sequence).

A note on this clonotype: At one of its ends the junction is not consistent with the germline gene, which may arise from a read error. The chain is built from TRBV20-1 and TRBJ1-6, with D unresolved. Germline V lookup: CDR1 DFQATT, CDR2 SNEGSKA (reference sequence). The CDR3 sequence is 13 residues long. Here the CDR3 reads CSVRVGPNSPLHF. CDR3 nucleotides: TGCAGTGTTAGAGTAGGGCCTAATTCACCCCTCCATTTT.

This clonotype has at least ten counts. The V and J genes are TRBV6-5 and TRBJ2-3; 9 positions agree with TRBD2. Losses at the gene ends were 6 bases for V and 1 base for J; bases not matched to a gene: 2. The CDR3 contains 14 residues. Germline V gene data show CDR1 as MNHEY and CDR2 as SVGAGI. CDR3 sequence: CASRRTSGTDTQYF. In DNA form, the CDR3 reads TGTGCCAGCAGGAGGACTAGCGGCACAGATACGCAGTATTTT.

As regards this clonotype: The junction shows a germline mismatch at one end, possibly a read error. The chain joins TRBV11-1 to TRBJ2-3; D may be TRBD1 (5 bases). This CDR3 region has 14 residues. Germline V gene data show CDR1 as SGHAT and CDR2 as FQDESV (reference sequence). Here the CDR3 DNA reads TGTGCCAGCAGCTCAACCCAGAGAACAGGTACGCAGTATTTT. This encodes CASSSTQRTGTQYF.

The V call is TRBV29-1, the J call TRBJ1-2; D is ambiguous. Per the germline V gene, CDR1 is SQVTM and CDR2 is ANQGSEA. CDR3 length equals 13 residues. CDR3 sequence reads: CCVEDRGFYGYTF. In DNA, the CDR3 is TGCTGTGTTGAAGATCGAGGGTTCTATGGCTACACCTTC.

This clonotype was recorded only once. At one boundary the junction diverges from the germline segment, which might be a read error. This chain joins TRBV13 and TRBJ1-1; TRBD1 might be the D (5 bases). Germline V gene data show CDR1 as PRHDT and CDR2 as FYEKMQ (reference sequence). CDR3 size: 15 residues. CDR3 in amino acids: CASSLGHNMNTAAFF. DNA for the CDR3: TGTGCCAGCAGTCTAGGACATAACATGAACACTGCAGCTTTCTTT.

Of note for this clonotype: No conserved phenylalanine or tryptophan is present at the end of the CDR3, so a read error is the likely explanation. The rearrangement links TRBV11-3 to TRBJ2-7; possible D gene TRBD1, 5 bases. Trimming cost V 7 bases and J 3 bases, with 13 bases left between them. Germline V lookup: CDR1 SGHNT, CDR2 YENEEA. The CDR3 runs 13 residues. The CDR3 region has the DNA TGTGCCAGCACGAAAAGGGGAAGCTACGAGCAGTACCTC. Translated: CASTKRGSYEQYL.

Comment on this clonotype: A much more abundant neighbour one base away suggests this may be a read error. The chain recombines TRBV4-2 with TRBJ1-3; D uncertain. V lost 3 bases and J 0 bases, leaving 18 bases between the germline ends. This CDR3 is built from 18 residues. CDR1 is LGHNA, CDR2 YNFKEQ, per germline. CDR3 region: CASSHAHQWAASGNTIYF. The DNA for the CDR3 is TGTGCCAGCAGCCATGCGCATCAATGGGCAGCCTCTGGAAACACCATATATTTT.

Turning to this clonotype: Since a much larger clone is just one base distant, this may be a read error. The J gene is TRBJ2-1, the V gene TRBV6-5; D gene unclear. CDR1 is MNHEY, CDR2 SVGAGI, per germline. The CDR3 is 12 residues long. CDR3 loop: CPSQTAYGEQFF. For the CDR3, the DNA is TGTCCTTCGCAAACGGCCTACGGTGAGCAGTTCTTC.

As regards this clonotype: A read error may be the cause here, since a much bigger clone is one base away. The genes are TRBV5-4 and TRBJ2-7; 8 nucleotides line up with TRBD2. The CDR3 length is 15 residues. The germline V gene encodes CDR1 SGHNT and CDR2 YYREEE (reference sequence). The CDR3 loop is CASRLGTSLVYEQYF. CDR3 bases: TGTGCCAGCAGATTGGGGACTAGTTTAGTCTACGAGCAGTACTTC.

In the case of this clonotype: Given the absence of the conserved phenylalanine or tryptophan at the CDR3 end, a read error is likely. It is unclear where the CDR3 begins or ends on the DNA, so no DNA is shown, and the CDR3 is as TCRdb lists it. This chain joins TRBV11-2 and TRBJ2-5; the D segment call TRBD2 is taken from the table without a DNA check. CDR1 is SGHAT and CDR2 is FQNNGV in the germline V gene. The length of the CDR3 is 12 amino acids, counting both ends. CDR3 amino acids: CASSETSWSEDI.

This chain connects TRBV18 to TRBJ2-2; D possibly corresponds to TRBD2 (5 bases). V was cut by 1 base and J by 5 bases, with 11 bases left in between. CDR1 and CDR2 from the germline V gene are KGHSH and LQKENI. The CDR3 is 15 residues long. The CDR3 here is CASSPRRAETGELFF. The CDR3, as DNA: TGTGCCAGCTCACCACGGAGAGCGGAGACCGGGGAGCTGTTTTTT.